This T cell receptor beta chain was found in a study of T cells in Graves' hyperthyroidism and ophthalmopathy (dated by TCRdb to the late 2010s). About the investigation overall: Peripheral blood was sampled at the time of initial diagnosis, prior to any treatment. TCR V-J signatures able to tell the groups apart were searched for in a discovery cohort of approximately 95 patients, of whom 43 had Graves' ophthalmopathy and 55 to 65 had stable Graves' hyperthyroidism. Prospective prediction of ophthalmopathy was tested in an independent validation cohort of fewer than 20 hyperthyroidism patients and 17 patients who later progressed to ophthalmopathy. The 75 to 100 discovery patients were divided at random into training and test sets in a 7:3 ratio. In several Graves' hyperthyroidism patients, the study also compared T-cell repertoires from thyroid tissue with T-cell repertoires from blood. Following sampling, methimazole starting at 30 mg daily was given to hyperthyroidism patients, and high-dose intravenous methylprednisolone was given to ophthalmopathy patients. The paper describes TCR Vbeta CDR3 sequencing of 140 or so peripheral blood samples, made up of approximately 40 ophthalmopathy patients, some 80 hyperthyroidism patients and 17 progressor patients.

On the study overall, not on this receptor specifically: Most expanded thyroid clonotypes (frequency above 0.001) were also detected in blood, suggesting blood repertoires may reflect thyroid immune responses. No statistical method was used to fix the sample size in advance, and group allocation was not hidden from the investigators. In validation, the model predicted progression to ophthalmopathy a median of roughly 6.5 months before onset, with about 67% sensitivity and 72.22% specificity. Ophthalmopathy was separated from stable hyperthyroidism by a 13 V-J signature model, with 87.88% sensitivity and approximately 84% specificity obtained in cross-validation and 80%/75% obtained in testing.

TCR beta CDR3 regions were amplified from RNA transcripts. The TCR CDR3 was subjected to a first round of RT-PCR using the HTBI primer set and the Qiagen OneStep RT-PCR kit. Libraries were constructed in a second round of multiplex PCR, after which size selection and purification were carried out. The libraries were sequenced on an Illumina HiSeq2000 using paired-end 100 bp reads. On the study's bioinformatics: SOAPnuke was used to process the raw data, with reads discarded if the reads contained adapters or uncalled bases, had a mean Phred below 15, or lacked an exact constant-primer or identifier match. High-quality paired reads were merged using COPE v1.2.5, and each unique nucleotide sequence was defined as a clonotype. Clonotypes were aligned to IMGT TRBV, TRBD and TRBJ reference segments using MiTCR v1.1. Only V-J combinations with frequency above 0.0001, covering 99% to 99.2% of repertoires, were analysed. A TCS score was defined as the ratio of F50 (clonal expansion) to E x V (chaos), with BLOSUM62-based TCRdist applied between CDR3 peptides within each V-J. Welch's t-statistics and random forest reduced roughly 500 V-J features to 13, which were used in a naive Bayes classifier (R e1071). TCRdb handled the public reads itself, with Q25 trimming in fastp and clone calling in MiXCR, and kept productive beta chains. Every distinct CDR3 protein forms one entry, paired with its most common genes and DNA. These V and J calls rely on TCRdb rather than the paper's analysis. The sample profile shows 390,000 or so distinct CDR3 sequences; approximately 14% of them were found once. The ten largest clones capture roughly 13% of the sample.

This clonotype was detected many times. Its target antigen remains unknown. The sample holds no much larger clone one base away, and base qualities are not on file. In the ophthalmopathy patients, disease was moderately to severely active, with a Clinical Activity Score of 3 or more, a NOSPECS grade of 4 or more, and a duration of less than 3 months. Exclusion was applied to patients with uncontrolled infections, other autoimmune diseases, pregnancy or lactation. Diagnoses were based on clinical symptoms, serum thyroxine and TRAb, thyroid ultrasound and orbital computed tomography. Ficoll-Paque density gradient centrifugation was used to isolate PBMCs from around 10 ml of fresh peripheral blood. Trizol reagent was used to extract total RNA, and RNA quality was then checked on an Agilent 2100 Bioanalyzer. Unmatched junction bases come to 12, with V trimmed by 5 bases and J by 5 bases. CDR1 and CDR2, per the germline V gene, are SGHVS and FQNEAQ. The CDR3 contains 17 residues, cysteine and phenylalanine counted. Only CDR3 DNA remains: 51 bases, in frame from the first base.

The sequence derives from a man between 18 and 29 years old with Graves' ophthalmopathy. The sequence joins TRBV7-8 to TRBJ1-2; 12 of the junction bases match TRBD1. The material sequenced was blood. The CDR3 has the sequence CASSAPRWDRGRYGYTF. In nucleotides, the sequence is TGTGCCAGCAGCGCCCCTCGTTGGGACAGGGGGCGTTATGGCTACACCTTC.